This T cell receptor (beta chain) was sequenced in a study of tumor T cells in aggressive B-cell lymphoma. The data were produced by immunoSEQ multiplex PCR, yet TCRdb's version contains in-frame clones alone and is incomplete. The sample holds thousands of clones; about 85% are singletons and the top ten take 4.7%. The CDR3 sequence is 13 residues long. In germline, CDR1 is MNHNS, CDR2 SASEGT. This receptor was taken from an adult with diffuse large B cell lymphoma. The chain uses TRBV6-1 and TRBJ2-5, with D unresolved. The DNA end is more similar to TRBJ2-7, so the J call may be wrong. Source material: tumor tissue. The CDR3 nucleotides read TGTGCCAGCAGTGAGTACAGAGCCTACGAGCAGTACTTC. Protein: CASSEYRAYEQYF.